A single T cell receptor (beta chain) is shown here with its context. These data come from a study of T cell changes during pregnancy in multiple sclerosis. Germline lookup yields CDR1 GTSNPN and CDR2 SVGIG (reference sequence). The junction had 3 bases not matched to a gene; V was cut back by 2 bases and J by 5 bases. The CDR3 has 13 amino acids. The repertoire was sequenced with immunoSEQ multiplex PCR; TCRdb's copy has only in-frame clones and lacks some. The sample holds around 62,000 clones, 90% seen once. This clonotype was sampled from a female donor in good health, enrolled as a control in a pregnancy study. This chain joins TRBV30 and TRBJ1-5; TRBD1 matches 7 bases. The material sequenced was peripheral blood, taken in the second trimester of pregnancy. This CDR3 is CAWSPQGDQPQHF. The CDR3 nucleotides read TGTGCCTGGAGTCCCCAGGGGGATCAGCCCCAGCATTTT.